This T cell receptor (beta chain) was profiled in a study of T cell responses to AZD1222 COVID-19 vaccine. With respect to this clone: Its antigen is as yet unknown.

CDR1 and CDR2 from the germline V gene are MGHRA and YSYEKL. Trimming pared 1 base from V and 5 bases from J, leaving 7 bases between. CDR3 length: 13 residues. Study findings and constraints: Regions 160-218 and 743-854 held dominance among vaccine-associated CD4 TCRs, which spanned spike. A mostly white British donor set with more females was recruited, and clonal diversity was possibly underestimated. Of the AZD1222 recipients, only five to seven were seropositive at baseline.

Clones were sequenced by immunoSEQ multiplex PCR, and TCRdb holds only the in-frame ones, with some missing. The table records 70,000 to 85,000 clones, 86% of them present only once. Specimen: peripheral blood, collected on day 0 of AZD1222 vaccination. This clonotype was obtained from an adult in good health. The genes are TRBV4-1 and TRBJ2-3; D remains unclear. The CDR3 is CASSQVLGDTQYF. The CDR3 DNA follows: TGCGCCAGCAGCCAAGTTTTGGGAGATACGCAGTATTTT.